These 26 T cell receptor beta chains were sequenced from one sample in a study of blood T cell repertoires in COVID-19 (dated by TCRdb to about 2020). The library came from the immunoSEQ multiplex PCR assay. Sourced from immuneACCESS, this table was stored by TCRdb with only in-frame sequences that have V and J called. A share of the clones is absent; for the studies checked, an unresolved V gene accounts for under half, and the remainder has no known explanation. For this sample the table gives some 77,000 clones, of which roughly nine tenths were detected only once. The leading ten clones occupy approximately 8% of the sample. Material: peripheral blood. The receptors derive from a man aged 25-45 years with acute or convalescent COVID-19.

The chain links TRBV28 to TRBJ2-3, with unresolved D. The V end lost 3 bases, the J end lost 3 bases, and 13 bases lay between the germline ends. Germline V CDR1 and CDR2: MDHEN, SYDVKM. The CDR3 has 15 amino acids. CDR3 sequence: CASSLWQEGTDTQYF. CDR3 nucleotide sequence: TGTGCCAGCAGTTTGTGGCAGGAAGGAACAGATACGCAGTATTTT.

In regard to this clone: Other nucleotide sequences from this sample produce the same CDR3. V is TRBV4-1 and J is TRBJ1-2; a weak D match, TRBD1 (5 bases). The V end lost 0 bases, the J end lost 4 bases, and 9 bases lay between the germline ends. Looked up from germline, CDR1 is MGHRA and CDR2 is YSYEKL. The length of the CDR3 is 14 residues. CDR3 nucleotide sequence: TGCGCCAGCAGCCAAGATCAGGGCGTCTATGGCTACACCTTC. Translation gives CASSQDQGVYGYTF.

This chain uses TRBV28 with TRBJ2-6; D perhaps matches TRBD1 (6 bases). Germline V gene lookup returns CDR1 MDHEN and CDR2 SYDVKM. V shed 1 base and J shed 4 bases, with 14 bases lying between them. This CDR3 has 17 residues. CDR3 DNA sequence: TGTGCCAGCAGTTTATCTCTGGGGGCGCCCGGGGCCAACGTCCTGACTTTC. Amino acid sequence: CASSLSLGAPGANVLTF.

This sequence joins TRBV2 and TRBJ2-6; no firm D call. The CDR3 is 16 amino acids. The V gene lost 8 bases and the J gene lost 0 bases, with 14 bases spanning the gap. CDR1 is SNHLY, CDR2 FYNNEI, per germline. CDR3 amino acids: CASRMEQFSGANVLTF. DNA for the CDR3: TGTGCCAGCCGAATGGAACAGTTCTCTGGGGCCAACGTCCTGACTTTC.

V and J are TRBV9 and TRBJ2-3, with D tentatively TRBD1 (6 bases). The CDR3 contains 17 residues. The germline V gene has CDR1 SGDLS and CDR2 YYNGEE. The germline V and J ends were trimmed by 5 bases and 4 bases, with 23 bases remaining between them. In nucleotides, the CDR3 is TGTGCCAGCAGTGCCGGGACAAATTACCAAGTGCCAGATACGCAGTATTTT. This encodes CASSAGTNYQVPDTQYF. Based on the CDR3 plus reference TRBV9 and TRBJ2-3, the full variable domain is DSGVTQTPKHLITATGQRVTLRCSPRSGDLSVYWYQQSLDQGLQFLIQYYNGEERAKGNILERFSAQQFPDLHSELNLSSLELGDSALYFCASSAGTNYQVPDTQYFGPGTRLTVL.

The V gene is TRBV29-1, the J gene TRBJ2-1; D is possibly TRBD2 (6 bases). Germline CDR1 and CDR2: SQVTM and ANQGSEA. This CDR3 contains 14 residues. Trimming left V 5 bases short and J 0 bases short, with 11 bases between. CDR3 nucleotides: TGCAGCGTTCGAACCGGGAGCTCCTACAATGAGCAGTTCTTC. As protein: CSVRTGSSYNEQFF.

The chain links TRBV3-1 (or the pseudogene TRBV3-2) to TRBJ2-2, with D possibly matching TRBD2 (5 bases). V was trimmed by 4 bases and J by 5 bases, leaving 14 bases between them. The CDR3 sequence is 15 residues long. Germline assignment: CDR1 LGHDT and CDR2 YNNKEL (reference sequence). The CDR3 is CASSLGGGITGELFF. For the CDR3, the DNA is TGTGCCAGCAGCCTAGGTGGAGGTATTACCGGGGAGCTGTTTTTT.

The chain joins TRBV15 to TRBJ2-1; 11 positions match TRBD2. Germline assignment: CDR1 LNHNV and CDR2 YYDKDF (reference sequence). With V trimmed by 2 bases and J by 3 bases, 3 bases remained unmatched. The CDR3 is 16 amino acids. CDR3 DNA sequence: TGTGCCACCAGCAGACATACTAGCGGGGGCTACAATGAGCAGTTCTTC. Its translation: CATSRHTSGGYNEQFF.

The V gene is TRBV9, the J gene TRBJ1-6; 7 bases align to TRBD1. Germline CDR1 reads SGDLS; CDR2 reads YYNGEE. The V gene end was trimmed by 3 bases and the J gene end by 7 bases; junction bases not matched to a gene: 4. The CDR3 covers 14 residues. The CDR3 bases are TGTGCCAGCAGCGCCACAGGGGAGAATTCACCCCTCCACTTT. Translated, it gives CASSATGENSPLHF.

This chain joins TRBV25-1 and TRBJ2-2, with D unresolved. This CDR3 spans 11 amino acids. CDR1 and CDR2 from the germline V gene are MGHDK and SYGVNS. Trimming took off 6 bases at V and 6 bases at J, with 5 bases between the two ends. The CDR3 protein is CASSVSGELFF. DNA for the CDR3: TGTGCCAGCAGCGTTTCCGGGGAGCTGTTTTTT.

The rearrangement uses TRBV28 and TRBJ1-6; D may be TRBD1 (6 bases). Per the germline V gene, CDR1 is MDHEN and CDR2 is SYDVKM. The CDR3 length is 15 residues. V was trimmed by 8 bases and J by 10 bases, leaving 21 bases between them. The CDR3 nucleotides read TGTGCCAGCCATTCATCGGACAGAGAGAGATCACCCCTCCACTTT. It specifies CASHSSDRERSPLHF.

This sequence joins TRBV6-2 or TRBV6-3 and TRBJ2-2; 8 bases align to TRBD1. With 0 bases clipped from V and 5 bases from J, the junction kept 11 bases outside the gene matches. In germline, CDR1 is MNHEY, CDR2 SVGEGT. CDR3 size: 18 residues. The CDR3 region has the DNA TGTGCCAGCAGTTACTCCCCCTTGGACAGGGAAGAGACCGGGGAGCTGTTTTTT. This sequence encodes CASSYSPLDREETGELFF.

CDR3 amino acids: CSGGTGNDEQFF. CDR3 coding DNA: TGCAGCGGTGGGACAGGGAATGATGAGCAGTTCTTC. The chain links TRBV29-1 to TRBJ2-1, with 9 nucleotides matching TRBD1. Trimming removed 7 bases from V and 8 bases from J; junction bases left unmatched: 6. CDR3 size: 12 residues. Germline lookup yields CDR1 SQVTM and CDR2 ANQGSEA.

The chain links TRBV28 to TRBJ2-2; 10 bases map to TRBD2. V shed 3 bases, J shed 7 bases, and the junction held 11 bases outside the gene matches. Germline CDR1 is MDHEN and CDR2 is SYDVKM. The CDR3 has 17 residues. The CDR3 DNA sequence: TGTGCCAGCAGTTTCACCGTAGCGGGAGGCCTTGGCGGGGAGCTGTTTTTT. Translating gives CASSFTVAGGLGGELFF.

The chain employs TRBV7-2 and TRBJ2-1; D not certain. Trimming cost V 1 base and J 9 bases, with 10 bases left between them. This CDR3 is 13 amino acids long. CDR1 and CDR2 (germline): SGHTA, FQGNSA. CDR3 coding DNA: TGTGCCAGCAGCTTAGGTCAGGTCAGTGAGCAGTTCTTC. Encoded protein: CASSLGQVSEQFF. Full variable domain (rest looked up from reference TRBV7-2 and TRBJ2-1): GAGVSQSPSNKVTEKGKDVELRCDPISGHTALYWYRQSLGQGLEFLIYFQGNSAPDKSGLPSDRFSAERTGGSVSTLTIQRTQQEDSAVYLCASSLGQVSEQFFGPGTRLTVL.

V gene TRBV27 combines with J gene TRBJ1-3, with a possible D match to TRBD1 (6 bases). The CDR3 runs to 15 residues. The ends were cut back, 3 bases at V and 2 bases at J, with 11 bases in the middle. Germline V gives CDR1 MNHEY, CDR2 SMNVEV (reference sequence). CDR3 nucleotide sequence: TGTGCCAGCAGTTTTAGGGGGGGGGCTGGAAACACCATATATTTT. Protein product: CASSFRGGAGNTIYF.

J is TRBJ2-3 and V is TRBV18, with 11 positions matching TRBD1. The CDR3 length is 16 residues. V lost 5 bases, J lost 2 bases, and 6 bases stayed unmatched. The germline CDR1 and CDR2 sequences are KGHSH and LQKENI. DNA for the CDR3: TGTGCCAGCTCAACCCGGACAGGGGGCAACACAGATACGCAGTATTTT. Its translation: CASSTRTGGNTDTQYF.

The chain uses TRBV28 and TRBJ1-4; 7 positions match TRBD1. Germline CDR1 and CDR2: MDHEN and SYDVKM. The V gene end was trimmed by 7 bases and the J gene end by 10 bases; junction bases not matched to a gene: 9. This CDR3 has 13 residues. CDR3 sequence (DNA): TGTGCCAGCAAGGGGGCGCAGGTCCGAAAACTGTTTTTT. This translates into CASKGAQVRKLFF.

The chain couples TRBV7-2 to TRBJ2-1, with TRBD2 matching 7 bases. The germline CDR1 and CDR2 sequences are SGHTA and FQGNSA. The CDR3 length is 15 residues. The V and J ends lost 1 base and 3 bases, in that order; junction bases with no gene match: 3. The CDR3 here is CASSLVASGYNEQFF. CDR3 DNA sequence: TGTGCCAGCAGCTTAGTAGCTAGCGGCTACAATGAGCAGTTCTTC.

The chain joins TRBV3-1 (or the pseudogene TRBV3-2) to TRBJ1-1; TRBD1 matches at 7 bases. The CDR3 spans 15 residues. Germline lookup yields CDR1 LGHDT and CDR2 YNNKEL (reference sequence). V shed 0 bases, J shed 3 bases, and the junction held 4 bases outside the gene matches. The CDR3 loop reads CASSQEKGADTEAFF. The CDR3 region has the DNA TGTGCCAGCAGCCAAGAGAAGGGGGCGGACACTGAAGCTTTCTTT.

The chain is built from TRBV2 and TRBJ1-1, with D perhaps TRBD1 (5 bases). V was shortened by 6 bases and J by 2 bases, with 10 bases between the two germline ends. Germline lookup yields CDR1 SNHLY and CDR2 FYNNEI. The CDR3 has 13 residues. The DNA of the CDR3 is TGTGCCAGCAGAGCGACAGTTAACACTGAAGCTTTCTTT. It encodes CASRATVNTEAFF.

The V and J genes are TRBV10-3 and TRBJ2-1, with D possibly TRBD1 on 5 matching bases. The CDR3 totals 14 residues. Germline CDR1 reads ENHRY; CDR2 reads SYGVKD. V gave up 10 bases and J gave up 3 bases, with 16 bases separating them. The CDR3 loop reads CATRDGDSYNEQFF. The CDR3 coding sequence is TGTGCCACCCGTGACGGCGACAGCTACAATGAGCAGTTCTTC.

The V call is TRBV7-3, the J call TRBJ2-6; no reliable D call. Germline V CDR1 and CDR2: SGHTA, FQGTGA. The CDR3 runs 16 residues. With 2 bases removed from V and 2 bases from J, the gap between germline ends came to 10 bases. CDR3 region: CASSLQIPTGANVLTF. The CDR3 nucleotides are TGTGCCAGCAGCTTACAGATTCCCACTGGGGCCAACGTCCTGACTTTC.

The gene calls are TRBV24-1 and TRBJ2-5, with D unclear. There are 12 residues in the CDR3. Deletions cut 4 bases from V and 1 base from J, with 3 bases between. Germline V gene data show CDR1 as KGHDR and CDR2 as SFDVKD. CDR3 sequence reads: CATSDLQETQYF. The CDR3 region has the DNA TGTGCCACCAGTGACCTCCAAGAGACCCAGTACTTC.

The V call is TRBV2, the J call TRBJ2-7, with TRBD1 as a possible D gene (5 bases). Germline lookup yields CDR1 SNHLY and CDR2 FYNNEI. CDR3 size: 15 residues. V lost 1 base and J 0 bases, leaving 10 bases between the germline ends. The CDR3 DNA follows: TGTGCCAGCAGTGAAGGGCAGGGCGGCTCCTACGAGCAGTACTTC. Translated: CASSEGQGGSYEQYF.

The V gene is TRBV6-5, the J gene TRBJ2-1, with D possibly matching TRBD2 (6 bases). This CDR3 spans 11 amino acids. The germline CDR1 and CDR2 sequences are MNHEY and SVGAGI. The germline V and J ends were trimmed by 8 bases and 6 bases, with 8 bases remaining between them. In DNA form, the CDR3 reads TGTGCCAGCGGGGACTCCAATGAGCAGTTCTTC. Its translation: CASGDSNEQFF.